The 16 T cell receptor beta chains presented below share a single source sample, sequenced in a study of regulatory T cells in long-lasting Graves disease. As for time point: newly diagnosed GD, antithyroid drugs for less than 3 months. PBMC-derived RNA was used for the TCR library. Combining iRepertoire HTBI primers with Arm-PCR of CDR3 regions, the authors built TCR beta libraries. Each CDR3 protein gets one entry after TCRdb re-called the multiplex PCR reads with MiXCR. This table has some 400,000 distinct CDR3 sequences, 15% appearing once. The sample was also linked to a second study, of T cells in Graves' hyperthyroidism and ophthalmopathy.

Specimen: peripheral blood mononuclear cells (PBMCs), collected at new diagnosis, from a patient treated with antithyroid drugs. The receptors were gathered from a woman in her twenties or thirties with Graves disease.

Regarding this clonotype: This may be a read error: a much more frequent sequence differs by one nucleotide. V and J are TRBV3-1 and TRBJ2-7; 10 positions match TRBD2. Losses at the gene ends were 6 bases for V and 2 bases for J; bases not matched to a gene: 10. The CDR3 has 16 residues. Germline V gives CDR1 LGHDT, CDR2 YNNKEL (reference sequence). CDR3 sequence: CASSRLAGDAPYEQYF. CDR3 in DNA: TGTGCCAGCAGTCGCCTAGCGGGAGACGCCCCCTACGAGCAGTACTTC.

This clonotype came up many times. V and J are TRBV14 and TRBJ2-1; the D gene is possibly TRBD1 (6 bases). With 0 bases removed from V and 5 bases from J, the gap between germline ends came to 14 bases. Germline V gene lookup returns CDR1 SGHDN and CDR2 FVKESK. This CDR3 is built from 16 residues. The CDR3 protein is CASSQEVVGADNEQFF. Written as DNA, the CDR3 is TGTGCCAGCAGCCAAGAAGTAGTGGGGGCTGACAATGAGCAGTTCTTC.

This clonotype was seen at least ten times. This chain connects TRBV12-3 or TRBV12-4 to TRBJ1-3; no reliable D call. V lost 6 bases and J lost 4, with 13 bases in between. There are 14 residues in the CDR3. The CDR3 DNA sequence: TGTGCCAGCAGCCCGGTCGCAACGGGAAACACCATATATTTT. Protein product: CASSPVATGNTIYF.

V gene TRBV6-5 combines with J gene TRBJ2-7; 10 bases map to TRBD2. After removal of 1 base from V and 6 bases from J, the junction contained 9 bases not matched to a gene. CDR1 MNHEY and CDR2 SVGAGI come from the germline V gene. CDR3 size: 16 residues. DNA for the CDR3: TGTGCCAGCAGTTACTTTGGGACTAGCGCTATCTGCGAGCAGTACTTC. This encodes CASSYFGTSAICEQYF.

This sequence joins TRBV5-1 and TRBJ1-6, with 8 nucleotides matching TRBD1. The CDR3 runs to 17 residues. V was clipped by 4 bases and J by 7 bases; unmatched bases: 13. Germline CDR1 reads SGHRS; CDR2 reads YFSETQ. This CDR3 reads CASSPWGGQVENSPLHF. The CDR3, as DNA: TGCGCCAGCAGCCCCTGGGGGGGACAGGTGGAGAATTCACCCCTCCACTTT.

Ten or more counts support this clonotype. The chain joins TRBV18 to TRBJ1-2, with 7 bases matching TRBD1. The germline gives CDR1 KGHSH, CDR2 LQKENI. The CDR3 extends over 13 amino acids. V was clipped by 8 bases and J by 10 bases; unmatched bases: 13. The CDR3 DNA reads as TGTGCCAGCGGGGGGACAGAGCTGATCGTCTACACCTTC. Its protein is CASGGTELIVYTF.

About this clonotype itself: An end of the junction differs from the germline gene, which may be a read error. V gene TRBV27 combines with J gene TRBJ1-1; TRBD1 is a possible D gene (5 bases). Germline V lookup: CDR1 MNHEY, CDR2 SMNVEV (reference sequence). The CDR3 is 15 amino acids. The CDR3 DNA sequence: TGTGTCAGCAGTTCACAAACTAAAGCGACAGTGGAAGCTTTCTTT. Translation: CVSSSQTKATVEAFF.

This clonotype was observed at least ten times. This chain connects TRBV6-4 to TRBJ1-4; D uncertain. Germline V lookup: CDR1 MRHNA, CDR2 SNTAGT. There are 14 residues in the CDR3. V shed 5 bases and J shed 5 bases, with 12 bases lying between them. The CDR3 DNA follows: TGTGCCAGCAGTAAGGACGGAACGAATGAAAAACTGTTTTTT. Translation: CASSKDGTNEKLFF.

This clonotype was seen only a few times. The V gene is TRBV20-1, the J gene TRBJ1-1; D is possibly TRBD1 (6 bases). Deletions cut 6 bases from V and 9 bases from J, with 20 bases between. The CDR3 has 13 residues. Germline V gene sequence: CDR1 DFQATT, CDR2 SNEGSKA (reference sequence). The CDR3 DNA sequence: TGCAGTGCCCAGGGGAAGTTGGGGCCTAAAGCTTTCTTT. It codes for CSAQGKLGPKAFF.

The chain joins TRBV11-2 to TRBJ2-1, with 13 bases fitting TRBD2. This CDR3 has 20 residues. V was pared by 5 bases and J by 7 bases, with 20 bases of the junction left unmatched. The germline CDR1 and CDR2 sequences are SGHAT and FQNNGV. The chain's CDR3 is CASSQGDTWTSGRPYNEQFF. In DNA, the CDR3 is TGTGCCAGCAGCCAAGGGGACACCTGGACTAGCGGGAGACCTTATAATGAGCAGTTCTTC.

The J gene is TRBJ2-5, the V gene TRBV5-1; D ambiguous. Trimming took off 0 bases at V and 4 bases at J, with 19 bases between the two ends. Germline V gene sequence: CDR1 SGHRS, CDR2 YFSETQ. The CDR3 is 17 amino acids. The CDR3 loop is CASSLALLASRGETQYF. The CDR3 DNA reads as TGCGCCAGCAGCTTGGCCCTTTTGGCCTCCAGAGGAGAGACCCAGTACTTC.

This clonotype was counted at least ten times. The CDR3 nucleotides are TGTGCCAGCAGCTCCATGACAGGGCGGGAGACCCAGTACTTC. It encodes CASSSMTGRETQYF. The J gene is TRBJ2-5, the V gene TRBV7-2, with 7 bases fitting TRBD1. Germline CDR1 reads SGHTA; CDR2 reads FQGNSA. This CDR3 is built from 14 residues. After removal of 4 bases from V and 5 bases from J, the junction contained 7 bases not matched to a gene.

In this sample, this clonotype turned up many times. CDR3 sequence (DNA): TGTGCCAGCAGCTTAGATGGGGGGAACTATGGCTACACCTTC. Residues: CASSLDGGNYGYTF. J is TRBJ1-2 and V is TRBV11-2, with TRBD1 as a possible D gene (5 bases). CDR1 and CDR2 from the germline V gene are SGHAT and FQNNGV. V lost 0 bases, J lost 2 bases, and 7 bases lay in between. The CDR3 spans 14 residues. Full variable domain (rest looked up from reference TRBV11-2 and TRBJ1-2): EAGVAQSPRYKIIEKRQSVAFWCNPISGHATLYWYQQILGQGPKLLIQFQNNGVVDDSQLPKDRFSAERLKGVDSTLKIQPAKLEDSAVYLCASSLDGGNYGYTFGSGTRLTVV.

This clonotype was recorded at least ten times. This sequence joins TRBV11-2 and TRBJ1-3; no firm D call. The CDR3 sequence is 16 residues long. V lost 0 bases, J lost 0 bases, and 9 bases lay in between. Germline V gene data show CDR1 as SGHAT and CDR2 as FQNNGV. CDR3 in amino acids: CASSLEVHPSGNTIYF. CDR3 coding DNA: TGTGCCAGCAGCTTAGAGGTTCATCCCTCTGGAAACACCATATATTTT.

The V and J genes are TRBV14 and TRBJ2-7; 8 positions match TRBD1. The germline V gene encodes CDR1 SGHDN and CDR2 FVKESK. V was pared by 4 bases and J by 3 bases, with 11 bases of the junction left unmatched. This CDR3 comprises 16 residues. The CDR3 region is CASSPLGQGAIYEQYF. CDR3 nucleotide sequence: TGTGCCAGCAGCCCACTGGGGCAGGGGGCAATCTACGAGCAGTACTTC.

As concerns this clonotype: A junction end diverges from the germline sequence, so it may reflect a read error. DNA of the CDR3: TGTGCCAGCAGCCTTGTAGCGGGAGCCACAGATACGCAGTGTTTT. Translated: CASSLVAGATDTQCF. The chain recombines TRBV11-3 with TRBJ2-3; the match to TRBD2 covers 9 bases. Germline V gives CDR1 SGHNT, CDR2 YENEEA. This CDR3 is 15 amino acids long.